A single sample gave rise to the 32 T cell receptor beta chains below, sequenced in a study of Ad26.COV2.S vaccination and SARS-CoV-2 variants. Treatment indicated: roughly 20 received Ad26.COV2.S at low or high dose, single or two shots; roughly five received placebo; per-sample allocation not given. Day 63 following the first vaccine or placebo injection was when the samples were taken. Measured with immunoSEQ multiplex PCR; TCRdb has only the in-frame clones, and not every one. The sample shows about 280,000 clones, about 89% of them seen only once. The sample consisted of peripheral blood, taken in a trial of Ad26.COV2.S vaccine versus placebo. The receptors were sampled from a person between 18 and 59 years old who received the Ad26.COV2.S COVID-19 vaccine or a placebo.

CDR3 DNA sequence: TGTGCCTGGGGGGCCACAAAGAACACTGAAGCTTTCTTT. Amino acids: CAWGATKNTEAFF. The chain carries TRBV30 and TRBJ1-1; possible D gene TRBD1, 5 bases. From germline, CDR1 is GTSNPN and CDR2 SVGIG (reference sequence). Trimming took 5 bases from V and 1 from J, leaving 11 bases between them. This CDR3 is 13 amino acids long. The complete variable domain, with remaining parts taken from reference TRBV30 and TRBJ1-1, reads SQTIHQWPATLVQPVGSPLSLECTVEGTSNPNLYWYRQAAGRGLQLLFYSVGIGQISSEVPQNLSASRPQDRQFILSSKKLLLSDSGFYLCAWGATKNTEAFFGQGTRLTVV.

The chain is built from TRBV13 and TRBJ2-7; the match to TRBD2 covers 7 bases. Trimming took 5 bases from V and 4 from J; bases not matched to a gene: 8. CDR3 length: 14 amino acids. The germline gives CDR1 PRHDT, CDR2 FYEKMQ (reference sequence). The chain's CDR3 is CASSTPTGGYEQYF. DNA for the CDR3: TGTGCCAGCAGCACCCCAACGGGGGGTTACGAGCAGTACTTC.

The rearrangement joins TRBV6-6 to TRBJ1-5; D might be TRBD1 (6 bases). Germline CDR1 MNHNY, CDR2 SVGAGI (reference sequence). The CDR3 is 14 amino acids. V was clipped by 5 bases and J by 3 bases, with 11 bases between them. The CDR3 sequence: CASSPRQDNQPQHF. Written as DNA, the CDR3 is TGTGCCAGCAGTCCCCGACAGGACAATCAGCCCCAGCATTTT.

The chain couples TRBV9 to TRBJ2-1, with D hard to call. Trimming pared 0 bases from V and 2 bases from J, leaving 6 bases between. Germline values: CDR1 SGDLS, CDR2 YYNGEE. The CDR3 totals 14 residues. Here the CDR3 DNA reads TGTGCCAGCAGCGTAGGCGCTACCTACAATGAGCAGTTCTTC. Translating gives CASSVGATYNEQFF.

The chain carries TRBV5-4 and TRBJ2-1; a weak D match, TRBD2 (6 bases). The ends were cut back, 4 bases at V and 2 bases at J, with 10 bases in the middle. CDR1 is SGHNT and CDR2 is YYREEE in the germline V gene (reference sequence). This CDR3 has 14 residues. The CDR3 region has the DNA TGTGCCAGCAGCCCCGGGGGAACCTACAATGAGCAGTTCTTC. Residues: CASSPGGTYNEQFF.

The V call is TRBV6-2 or TRBV6-3, the J call TRBJ2-1; 7 nucleotides agree with TRBD1. The germline V gene encodes CDR1 MNHEY and CDR2 SVGEGT. The CDR3 spans 16 residues. Unmatched junction bases numbered 13, after V lost 3 bases and J lost 8 bases. The chain's CDR3 is CASSYPLTDRVDEQFF. The CDR3 region has the DNA TGTGCCAGCAGTTATCCCCTCACCGACAGGGTTGATGAGCAGTTCTTC.

The V and J genes are TRBV18 and TRBJ1-6, with no clear D. Germline-derived CDR1 and CDR2 are KGHSH and LQKENI. The CDR3 runs 14 residues. V was clipped by 4 bases and J by 7 bases, with 11 bases between them. The CDR3 here is CASSRWARNSPLHF. CDR3 DNA sequence: TGTGCCAGCTCACGATGGGCCCGCAATTCACCCCTCCACTTT.

The chain has TRBV7-2 and TRBJ2-7; 10 bases match TRBD2. Germline V gives CDR1 SGHTA, CDR2 FQGNSA. The J segment lost 2 bases and the V segment lost 1 base, leaving 5 bases of the junction unmatched. The CDR3 has 16 residues. CDR3 coding DNA: TGTGCCAGCAGCTTAGTGGCTAGCGGGAGTGCCTACGAGCAGTACTTC. Amino acids: CASSLVASGSAYEQYF.

This chain connects TRBV19 to TRBJ2-2, with D perhaps matching TRBD1 or TRBD2 (5 bases each). The CDR3 is 12 amino acids. Trimming removed 7 bases at V and 6 bases at J, with 9 bases between. Germline lookup yields CDR1 LNHDA and CDR2 SQIVND (reference sequence). CDR3 DNA sequence: TGTGCCAGTATCCAGGGAGCCGGGGAGCTGTTTTTT. Its translation is CASIQGAGELFF. The whole variable domain, remainder taken from reference TRBV19 and TRBJ2-2, is DGGITQSPKYLFRKEGQNVTLSCEQNLNHDAMYWYRQDPGQGLRLIYYSQIVNDFQKGDIAEGYSVSREKKESFPLTVTSAQKNPTAFYLCASIQGAGELFFGEGSRLTVL.

The V and J genes are TRBV2 and TRBJ2-1; D gene ambiguous. This CDR3 is 14 amino acids long. Trimming stripped 5 bases from V and 0 bases from J, with 8 bases between. Germline loops: CDR1 SNHLY, CDR2 FYNNEI. CDR3 protein: CASSPESSYNEQFF. The CDR3 DNA reads TGTGCCAGCAGTCCTGAGAGCTCCTACAATGAGCAGTTCTTC.

The V and J genes are TRBV21-1 and TRBJ2-4. TRBV21-1 is given as a pseudogene. The CDR3 extends over 16 amino acids. In nucleotides, the CDR3 is TGTGCCAGCAGCAAGGGTACGGTTCTAGCCAAAAACATTCAGTACTTC. It specifies CASSKGTVLAKNIQYF.

The chain couples TRBV6-5 to TRBJ2-4, with 10 bases that match TRBD2. Losses at the gene ends were 0 bases for V and 1 base for J; bases not matched to a gene: 0. CDR3 size: 16 residues. The V gene's germline CDR1 is MNHEY and CDR2 SVGAGI. In DNA form, the CDR3 reads TGTGCCAGCAGTTACTCGGGACTAGCGGCCAAAAACATTCAGTACTTC. Translated, it gives CASSYSGLAAKNIQYF.

The chain recombines TRBV11-1 with TRBJ2-2, with D unresolved. Germline lookup yields CDR1 SGHAT and CDR2 FQDESV (reference sequence). The CDR3 loop spans 13 amino acids. The V end was cut by 4 bases, the J end by 5 bases, with 8 bases between. The CDR3 nucleotides are TGTGCCAGCAGCTCTGATGAGACCGGGGAGCTGTTTTTT. Protein: CASSSDETGELFF.

The chain recombines TRBV18 with TRBJ2-2; D not certain. Trimming removed 2 bases from V and 6 bases from J, with 7 bases in between. The germline V gene has CDR1 KGHSH and CDR2 LQKENI. The length of the CDR3 is 13 residues. This CDR3 reads CASSPDEAGELFF. The CDR3 nucleotides are TGTGCCAGCTCACCAGACGAGGCCGGGGAGCTGTTTTTT. The full variable domain, its missing parts supplied by reference TRBV18 and TRBJ2-2, is NAGVMQNPRHLVRRRGQEARLRCSPMKGHSHVYWYRQLPEEGLKFMVYLQKENIIDESGMPKERFSAEFPKEGPSILRIQQVVRGDSAAYFCASSPDEAGELFFGEGSRLTVL.

A few counts support this clone. V gene TRBV19 combines with J gene TRBJ1-1, with 8 bases identical to TRBD1. The germline CDR1 and CDR2 sequences are LNHDA and SQIVND (reference sequence). Trimming removed 4 bases from V and 5 bases from J; junction bases left unmatched: 3. The CDR3 length is 13 residues. The CDR3 here is CASSSRQGTEAFF. CDR3 nucleotide sequence: TGTGCCAGTAGTAGTCGACAGGGGACTGAAGCTTTCTTT. Supplemented by reference TRBV19 and TRBJ1-1, the full variable domain reads DGGITQSPKYLFRKEGQNVTLSCEQNLNHDAMYWYRQDPGQGLRLIYYSQIVNDFQKGDIAEGYSVSREKKESFPLTVTSAQKNPTAFYLCASSSRQGTEAFFGQGTRLTVV.

This clone appeared once. This chain uses TRBV7-9 with TRBJ1-4; 7 nucleotides align to TRBD1. V dropped 4 bases and J dropped 4; count of bases not matched to a gene: 3. The CDR3 is 14 amino acids. Germline CDR1 and CDR2: SEHNR and FQNEAQ (reference sequence). The CDR3 loop is CASSSGQLNEKLFF. The CDR3 bases are TGTGCCAGCAGCTCGGGACAGCTTAATGAAAAACTGTTTTTT.

The chain uses TRBV6-5 and TRBJ1-4, with TRBD1 identical over 8 bases. Germline V gene sequence: CDR1 MNHEY, CDR2 SVGAGI. Trimming cost V 6 bases and J 3 bases; bases outside gene matches: 3. This CDR3 region has 14 residues. The CDR3 nucleotides read TGTGCCAGCAGATTACAGGGGGCTAATGAAAAACTGTTTTTT. Protein product: CASRLQGANEKLFF.

DNA of the CDR3: TGCGCCAGCAGCTTGGGGCACAGGGCTAATGAAAAACTGTTTTTT. Translation: CASSLGHRANEKLFF. This chain links TRBV5-1 with TRBJ1-4; D might be TRBD1 (6 bases). Germline V gene sequence: CDR1 SGHRS, CDR2 YFSETQ. Deletions cut 0 bases from V and 3 bases from J, with 9 bases between. The CDR3 has 15 residues.

Only one count was recorded for this clone. This chain joins TRBV30 and TRBJ2-1, with D possibly called TRBD1 or TRBD2 (7 bases each). The CDR3 totals 18 residues. Germline V gene data show CDR1 as GTSNPN and CDR2 as SVGIG (reference sequence). Trimming pared 6 bases from V and 0 bases from J, leaving 24 bases between. Here the CDR3 DNA reads TGTGCCTGCTCAGGGGGGGGCCCCTTATATAGCTCCTACAATGAGCAGTTCTTC. This codes for CACSGGGPLYSSYNEQFF.

This chain joins TRBV6-9 and TRBJ1-1, with D possibly TRBD1 on 6 matching bases. In germline, CDR1 is MNHGY, CDR2 SVAAGI. The CDR3 length is 15 residues. The ends were cut back, 3 bases at V and 0 bases at J, with 11 bases in the middle. The CDR3 is CASSYRDTMNTEAFF. CDR3 DNA: TGTGCCAGCAGTTACCGGGACACCATGAACACTGAAGCTTTCTTT.

A few counts support this clone. V usage is TRBV7-2 and J usage is TRBJ1-2; perhaps TRBD1 as D (6 bases). Germline assignment: CDR1 SGHTA and CDR2 FQGNSA. Deletions cut 5 bases from V and 5 bases from J, with 15 bases between. The CDR3 is made up of 14 amino acids. The CDR3 reads CASSVNTGQYGYTF. For the CDR3, the DNA is TGTGCCAGCAGCGTGAATACAGGGCAATATGGCTACACCTTC. Based on the CDR3 plus reference TRBV7-2 and TRBJ1-2, the full variable domain is GAGVSQSPSNKVTEKGKDVELRCDPISGHTALYWYRQSLGQGLEFLIYFQGNSAPDKSGLPSDRFSAERTGGSVSTLTIQRTQQEDSAVYLCASSVNTGQYGYTFGSGTRLTVV.

The CDR3 loop reads CSAVPGREQYF. The CDR3, as DNA: TGCAGTGCTGTTCCCGGGCGCGAGCAGTACTTC. V is TRBV20-1 and J is TRBJ2-7, with unresolved D. The CDR3 sequence is 11 residues long. V lost 5 bases and J 6 bases, leaving 11 bases between the germline ends. Germline CDR1 reads DFQATT; CDR2 reads SNEGSKA (reference sequence).

The V and J genes are TRBV19 and TRBJ2-2; 12 nucleotides match TRBD2. Germline trimming cut 2 bases from V and 6 bases from J; bases unmatched to any gene: 13. This CDR3 comprises 19 residues. Germline V gives CDR1 LNHDA, CDR2 SQIVND (reference sequence). The CDR3 spells CASSITRLAGVRLAGELFF. The CDR3 DNA is TGTGCCAGTAGTATAACCAGACTAGCGGGGGTCCGCTTGGCCGGGGAGCTGTTTTTT.

In its sample, this clone was seen once. The V gene is TRBV18, the J gene TRBJ2-2; 8 nucleotides line up with TRBD1. The germline V gene encodes CDR1 KGHSH and CDR2 LQKENI. J gave up 1 base and V 6 bases, and 1 base lay outside the gene matches. This CDR3 has 14 residues. CDR3 protein: CASSGTGNTGELFF. The CDR3 bases are TGTGCCAGCTCCGGGACAGGGAACACCGGGGAGCTGTTTTTT.

Written as DNA, the CDR3 is TGTGCCAGCTCCCTCACAGGGACGTATACCTACGAGCAGTACTTC. This sequence encodes CASSLTGTYTYEQYF. V gene TRBV18 combines with J gene TRBJ2-7; maybe TRBD1 (6 bases). V was clipped by 6 bases and J by 2 bases, with 17 bases between them. Germline loops: CDR1 KGHSH, CDR2 LQKENI. The CDR3 loop spans 15 amino acids.

The chain combines TRBV9 with TRBJ2-6; 9 nucleotides match TRBD1. V was clipped by 4 bases and J by 4 bases; unmatched bases: 6. This CDR3 is built from 16 residues. The germline CDR1 and CDR2 sequences are SGDLS and YYNGEE. The CDR3 spells CASSPGTGNGANVLTF. The CDR3 coding sequence is TGTGCCAGCAGCCCCGGGACAGGGAACGGGGCCAACGTCCTGACTTTC.

The chain couples TRBV7-6 to TRBJ2-7; D not certain. Trimming cost V 2 bases and J 7 bases, with 12 bases left between them. Germline V gene sequence: CDR1 SGHVS, CDR2 FNYEAQ. This CDR3 has 13 amino acids. CDR3 nucleotide sequence: TGTGCCAGCAGCTTAACAAAGGTTGGGGAGCAGTACTTC. Its translation is CASSLTKVGEQYF. Filled out from reference TRBV7-6 and TRBJ2-7, the complete variable domain reads GAGVSQSPRYKVTKRGQDVALRCDPISGHVSLYWYRQALGQGPEFLTYFNYEAQQDKSGLPNDRFSAERPEGSISTLTIQRTEQRDSAMYRCASSLTKVGEQYFGPGTRLTVT.

V gene TRBV5-1 combines with J gene TRBJ1-3; D remains unclear. The germline V gene has CDR1 SGHRS and CDR2 YFSETQ. The V gene lost 0 bases and the J gene lost 0 bases, with 13 bases spanning the gap. The CDR3 loop spans 17 amino acids. CDR3 amino acids: CASSLAGKGSSGNTIYF. In DNA, the CDR3 is TGCGCCAGCAGCTTGGCCGGAAAAGGCAGCTCTGGAAACACCATATATTTT.

The chain links TRBV18 to TRBJ1-4; D is uncertain. CDR3 length: 13 residues. Germline V gene sequence: CDR1 KGHSH, CDR2 LQKENI. Between the trimmed V and J ends, which lost 2 bases and 8 bases, there was a span of 9 bases. In DNA, the CDR3 is TGTGCCAGCTCACCAGGAGAGGAGGAAAAACTGTTTTTT. It yields the protein CASSPGEEEKLFF.

For the CDR3, the DNA is TGTGCTAGTGGCCCCTCGTCCATGGTAACTGAAGCTTTCTTT. Its translation is CASGPSSMVTEAFF. The V call is TRBV12-5, the J call TRBJ1-1; no clear D. Germline lookup yields CDR1 LGHNT and CDR2 FRNRAP. The CDR3 sequence is 14 residues long. V was pared by 6 bases and J by 5 bases, with 16 bases between.

The chain carries TRBV3-1 (or the pseudogene TRBV3-2) and TRBJ1-3, with D possibly matching TRBD1 (6 bases). V lost 1 base and J 3 bases, leaving 19 bases between the germline ends. Germline V gene lookup returns CDR1 LGHDT and CDR2 YNNKEL (reference sequence). The CDR3 spans 18 residues. CDR3 coding DNA: TGTGCCAGCAGCCAAGGGACTGCAGGGGTCTCCTTTGGAAACACCATATATTTT. Encoded protein: CASSQGTAGVSFGNTIYF.

The CDR3 spells CASSFRQGVATGELFF. The CDR3 DNA sequence: TGTGCCAGCAGCTTTCGACAGGGGGTAGCCACCGGGGAGCTGTTTTTT. V gene TRBV13 combines with J gene TRBJ2-2, with 9 bases fitting TRBD1. The J segment lost 4 bases and the V segment lost 3 bases, leaving 6 bases of the junction unmatched. The CDR3 loop spans 16 amino acids. Per the germline V gene, CDR1 is PRHDT and CDR2 is FYEKMQ (reference sequence).